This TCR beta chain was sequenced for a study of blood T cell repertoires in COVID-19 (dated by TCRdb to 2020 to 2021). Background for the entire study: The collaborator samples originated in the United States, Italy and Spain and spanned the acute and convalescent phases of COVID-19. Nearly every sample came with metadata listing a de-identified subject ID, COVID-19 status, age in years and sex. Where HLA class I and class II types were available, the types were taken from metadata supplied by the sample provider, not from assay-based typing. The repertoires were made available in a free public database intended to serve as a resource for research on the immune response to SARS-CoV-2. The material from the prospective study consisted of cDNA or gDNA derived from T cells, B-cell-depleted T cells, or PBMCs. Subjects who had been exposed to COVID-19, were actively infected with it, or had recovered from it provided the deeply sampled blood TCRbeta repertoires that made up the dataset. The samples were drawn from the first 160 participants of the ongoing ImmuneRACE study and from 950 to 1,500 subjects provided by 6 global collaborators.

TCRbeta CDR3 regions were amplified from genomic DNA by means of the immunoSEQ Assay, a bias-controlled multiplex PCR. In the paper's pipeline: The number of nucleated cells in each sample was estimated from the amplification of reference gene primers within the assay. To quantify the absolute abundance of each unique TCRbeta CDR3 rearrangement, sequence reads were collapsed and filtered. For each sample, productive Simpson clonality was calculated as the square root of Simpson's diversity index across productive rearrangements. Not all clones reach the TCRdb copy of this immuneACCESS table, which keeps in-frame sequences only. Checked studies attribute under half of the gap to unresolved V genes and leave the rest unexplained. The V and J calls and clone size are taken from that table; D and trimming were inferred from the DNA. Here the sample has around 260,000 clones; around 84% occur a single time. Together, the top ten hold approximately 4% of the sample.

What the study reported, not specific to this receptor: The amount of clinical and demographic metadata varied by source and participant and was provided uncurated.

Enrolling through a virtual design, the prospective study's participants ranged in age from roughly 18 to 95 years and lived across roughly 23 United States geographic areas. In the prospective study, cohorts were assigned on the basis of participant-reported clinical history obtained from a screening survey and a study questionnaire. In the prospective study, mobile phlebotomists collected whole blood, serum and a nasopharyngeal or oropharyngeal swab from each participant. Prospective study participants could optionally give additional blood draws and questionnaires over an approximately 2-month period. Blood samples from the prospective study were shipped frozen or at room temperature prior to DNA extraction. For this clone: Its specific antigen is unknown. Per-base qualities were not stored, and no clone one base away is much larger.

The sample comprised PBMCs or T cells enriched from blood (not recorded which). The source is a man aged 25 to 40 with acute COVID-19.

The CDR3 reads CASSEGLAGPTDTQYF. The DNA is as follows: TGTGCCAGCAGTGAAGGACTAGCGGGCCCCACAGATACGCAGTATTTT. Recombination joined TRBV2 with TRBJ2-3; TRBD2 aligns with 10 central bases. The germline V gene encodes CDR1 SNHLY and CDR2 FYNNEI. Clipping removes 1 base from V and 2 bases from J, with 3 as the unmatched junction base count. From the cysteine through the phenylalanine, the CDR3 covers 16 amino acids. Just the 48-base CDR3 DNA is kept, in frame starting at base 1.